Presented here are 10 T cell receptor beta chains from one specimen sequenced in a study of Ad26.COV2.S vaccination and SARS-CoV-2 variants (dated by TCRdb to the early 2020s). The library was produced with the immunoSEQ multiplex PCR assay. As stored in TCRdb, this immuneACCESS dataset retains in-frame rearrangements with V and J assigned. A fraction of the clones does not appear; measured against another copy, unresolved V genes explain less than half of the discrepancy, and the remainder lacks a known reason. The sample table lists around 300,000 clones, 88% of them with a count of one. The top ten hold around 5.8% of the sample. The sample's treatment or condition label is to be understood as: roughly 20 received Ad26.COV2.S at low or high dose, single or two shots; several received placebo; per-sample allocation not given. For vaccine and placebo recipients, the sequenced repertoires came from samples collected on day 63 after the first injection.

The sequences come from peripheral blood, collected in a trial of Ad26.COV2.S vaccine versus placebo. The receptors shown here come from a person aged 18-60 years who received the Ad26.COV2.S COVID-19 vaccine or a placebo.

The chain couples TRBV30 to TRBJ1-5; TRBD1 agrees at 7 bases. Germline assignment: CDR1 GTSNPN and CDR2 SVGIG (reference sequence). The CDR3 is 14 amino acids. The ends lost 0 bases at V and 6 bases at J; junction bases unmatched: 5. CDR3 region: CAWSVQGRSQPQHF. The CDR3 DNA sequence: TGTGCCTGGAGTGTACAGGGGAGGTCTCAGCCCCAGCATTTT.

The rearrangement links TRBV4-1 to TRBJ2-1; TRBD1 is a possible D gene (5 bases). From germline, CDR1 is MGHRA and CDR2 YSYEKL. V lost 4 bases and J lost 3, with 13 bases in between. The CDR3 sequence is 15 residues long. In nucleotides, the CDR3 is TGCGCCAGCAGCCTTGACAGTGGCGGCTACAATGAGCAGTTCTTC. It yields the protein CASSLDSGGYNEQFF.

The CDR3 reads CASSPSGTGKDTQYF. Here the CDR3 DNA reads TGTGCCAGCAGTCCTTCCGGGACAGGGAAGGATACGCAGTATTTT. The chain employs TRBV14 and TRBJ2-3; 9 nucleotides align to TRBD1. The CDR3 covers 15 residues. CDR1 is SGHDN and CDR2 is FVKESK in the germline V gene. With V trimmed by 6 bases and J by 6 bases, 10 bases remained unmatched.

This clone was counted only a few times. CDR3 in DNA: TGCGCCAGCAGCCAAAATAGGGCAGACTTCTATAATTCACCCCTCCACTTT. It translates to CASSQNRADFYNSPLHF. V gene TRBV4-3 combines with J gene TRBJ1-6; D is unclear. This CDR3 spans 17 amino acids. V lost 2 bases and J 3 bases, leaving 14 bases between the germline ends. Germline lookup yields CDR1 LGHNA and CDR2 YSLEER.

The chain is built from TRBV28 and TRBJ1-5; no clear D gene. V was cut by 2 bases and J by 6 bases, with 5 bases left in between. This CDR3 spans 12 amino acids. Germline lookup yields CDR1 MDHEN and CDR2 SYDVKM. CDR3 in amino acids: CASSLIPQPQHF. The CDR3 DNA is TGTGCCAGCAGTTTAATCCCTCAGCCCCAGCATTTT.

This clone appeared many times. This sequence joins TRBV6-1 and TRBJ1-5; possibly TRBD1 for D (6 bases). The CDR3 loop spans 16 amino acids. V dropped 0 bases and J dropped 2 bases, with 11 bases sitting between them. The V gene's germline CDR1 is MNHNS and CDR2 SASEGT. The CDR3 reads CASSEATGGGNQPQHF. The CDR3 bases are TGTGCCAGCAGTGAAGCGACAGGAGGAGGCAATCAGCCCCAGCATTTT.

J is TRBJ1-1 and V is TRBV18, with D maybe TRBD1 (5 bases). The germline CDR1 and CDR2 sequences are KGHSH and LQKENI. The CDR3 has 14 amino acids. Trimming pared 3 bases from V and 1 base from J, leaving 9 bases between. CDR3 sequence (DNA): TGTGCCAGCTCACCGGGGCATGAGAACACTGAAGCTTTCTTT. Its protein product is CASSPGHENTEAFF.

This clone has a handful of counts. J is TRBJ1-6 and V is TRBV13, with 9 bases matching TRBD1. CDR1 PRHDT and CDR2 FYEKMQ come from the germline V gene (reference sequence). With 0 bases clipped from V and 9 bases from J, the junction kept 3 bases outside the gene matches. The CDR3 covers 15 residues. The CDR3 DNA follows: TGTGCCAGCAGCTTAGGCCCGGGACAGGGTTCACCCCTCCACTTT. It specifies CASSLGPGQGSPLHF.

The chain combines TRBV7-9 with TRBJ2-7; 9 positions agree with TRBD1. The CDR3 consists of 13 residues. Germline CDR1 reads SEHNR; CDR2 reads FQNEAQ (reference sequence). V was pared by 5 bases and J by 6 bases, with 5 bases of the junction left unmatched. The CDR3 reads CASSPGTGFEQYF. In DNA, the CDR3 is TGTGCCAGCAGCCCCGGGACAGGGTTCGAGCAGTACTTC.

This sequence joins TRBV9 and TRBJ1-1; D not certain. This CDR3 has 15 amino acids. Germline CDR1 SGDLS, CDR2 YYNGEE. Between the trimmed V and J ends, which lost 4 bases and 0 bases, there was a span of 13 bases. CDR3 amino acids: CASSPPGTLNTEAFF. The CDR3 DNA is TGTGCCAGCAGCCCCCCCGGCACCCTGAACACTGAAGCTTTCTTT.